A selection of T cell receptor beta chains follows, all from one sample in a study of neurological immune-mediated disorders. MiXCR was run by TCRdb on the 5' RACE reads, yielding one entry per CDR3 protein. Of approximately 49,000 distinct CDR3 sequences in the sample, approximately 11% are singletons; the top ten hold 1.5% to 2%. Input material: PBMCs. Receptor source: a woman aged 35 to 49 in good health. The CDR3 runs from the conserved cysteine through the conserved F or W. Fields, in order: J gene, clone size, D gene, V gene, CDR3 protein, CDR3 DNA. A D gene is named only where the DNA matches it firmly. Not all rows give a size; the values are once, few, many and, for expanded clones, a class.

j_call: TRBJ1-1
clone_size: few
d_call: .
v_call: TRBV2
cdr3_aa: CARGLSGGHTEAFF
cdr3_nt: TGTGCCCGCGGGTTGAGTGGCGGACACACTGAAGCTTTCTTT

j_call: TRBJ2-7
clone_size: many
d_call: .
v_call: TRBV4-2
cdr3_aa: CASSQGMEQYF
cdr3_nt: TGTGCCAGCAGCCAAGGAATGGAGCAGTACTTC

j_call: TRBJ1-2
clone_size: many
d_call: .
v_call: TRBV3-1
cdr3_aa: CASSQAGWDGYTF
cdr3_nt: TGTGCCAGCAGCCAGGCGGGGTGGGATGGCTACACCTTC

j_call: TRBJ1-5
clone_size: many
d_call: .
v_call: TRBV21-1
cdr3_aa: CASSQTGGCQPQHF
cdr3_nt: TGTGCCAGCAGTCAAACAGGGGGCTGCCAGCCCCAGCATTTT

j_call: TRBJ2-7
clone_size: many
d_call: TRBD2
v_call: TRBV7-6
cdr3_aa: CASSQQSGGLYEQYF
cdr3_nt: TGTGCCAGCAGCCAGCAAAGCGGGGGACTTTACGAGCAGTACTTC

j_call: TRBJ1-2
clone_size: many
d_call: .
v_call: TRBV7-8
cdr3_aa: CASRFHRPGHF
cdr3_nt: TGTGCCAGCAGGTTTCACCGCCCCGGGCACTTC

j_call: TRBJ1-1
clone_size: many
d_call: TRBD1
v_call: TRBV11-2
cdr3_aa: CASRTYRGVNTEAFF
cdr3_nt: TGTGCCAGCAGGACCTACAGGGGAGTGAACACTGAAGCTTTCTTT

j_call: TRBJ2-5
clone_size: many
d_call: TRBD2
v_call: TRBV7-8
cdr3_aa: CASSRTSGGYGETQYF
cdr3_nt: TGTGCCAGCAGCAGGACTAGCGGGGGCTATGGCGAGACCCAGTACTTC

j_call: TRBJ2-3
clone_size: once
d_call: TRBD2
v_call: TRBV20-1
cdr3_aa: CSVGLAGGRGTDTQYF
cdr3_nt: TGCAGTGTCGGACTAGCGGGGGGTCGAGGCACAGATACGCAGTATTTT

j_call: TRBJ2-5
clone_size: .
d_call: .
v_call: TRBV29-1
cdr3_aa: CTYRDGETQYF
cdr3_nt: TGCACCTACAGGGACGGGGAGACCCAGTACTTC

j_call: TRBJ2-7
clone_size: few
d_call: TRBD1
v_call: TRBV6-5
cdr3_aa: CASSYQGASYEQYF
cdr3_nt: TGTGCCAGCAGTTATCAGGGGGCCTCCTACGAGCAGTACTTC

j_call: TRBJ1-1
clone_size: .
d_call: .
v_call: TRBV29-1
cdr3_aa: CSGREQWGTEAFF
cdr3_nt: TGCAGCGGTCGAGAGCAGTGGGGCACTGAAGCTTTCTTT

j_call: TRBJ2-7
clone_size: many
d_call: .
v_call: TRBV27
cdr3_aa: CASSSPDFPYEQYF
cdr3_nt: TGTGCCAGCAGTTCCCCGGACTTTCCCTACGAGCAGTACTTC

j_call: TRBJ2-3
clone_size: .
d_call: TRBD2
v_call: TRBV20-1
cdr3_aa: CSAPSGRGADTQYF
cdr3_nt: TGCAGTGCTCCAAGCGGGAGAGGGGCAGATACGCAGTATTTT

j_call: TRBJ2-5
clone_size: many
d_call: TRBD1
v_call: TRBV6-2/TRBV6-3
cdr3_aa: CASSYTRGHRPETQYF
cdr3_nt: TGTGCCAGCAGTTATACCAGGGGGCACCGACCAGAGACCCAGTACTTC

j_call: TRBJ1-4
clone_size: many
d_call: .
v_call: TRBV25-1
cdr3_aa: CASSEQRANEKLFF
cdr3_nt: TGTGCCAGCAGTGAGCAGCGGGCTAATGAAAAACTGTTTTTT

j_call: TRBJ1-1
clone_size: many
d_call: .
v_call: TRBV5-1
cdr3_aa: CASTKGLRTNTEAFF
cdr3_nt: TGCGCCAGCACAAAGGGATTAAGGACGAACACTGAAGCTTTCTTT

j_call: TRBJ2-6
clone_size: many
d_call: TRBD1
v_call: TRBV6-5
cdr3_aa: CASSYSGQGASGANVLTF
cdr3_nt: TGTGCCAGCAGTTATTCAGGACAGGGGGCATCTGGGGCCAACGTCCTGACTTTC

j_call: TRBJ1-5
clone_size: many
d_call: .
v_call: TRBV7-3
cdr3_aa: CASSSGHGQPQHF
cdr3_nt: TGTGCCAGCAGCTCGGGACATGGTCAGCCCCAGCATTTT

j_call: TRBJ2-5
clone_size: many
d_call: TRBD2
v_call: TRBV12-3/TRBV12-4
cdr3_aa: CASSLGGGQETQYF
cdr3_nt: TGTGCCAGCAGTTTAGGGGGAGGGCAAGAGACCCAGTACTTC

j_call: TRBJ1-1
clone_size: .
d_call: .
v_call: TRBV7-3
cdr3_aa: CASSWEVGEDTEAFF
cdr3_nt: TGTGCCAGCAGCTGGGAGGTCGGGGAGGACACTGAAGCTTTCTTT

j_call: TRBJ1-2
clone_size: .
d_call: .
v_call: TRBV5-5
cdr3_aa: CASSLNRDAYGYTF
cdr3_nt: TGTGCCAGCAGCTTAAACAGGGATGCCTATGGCTACACCTTC

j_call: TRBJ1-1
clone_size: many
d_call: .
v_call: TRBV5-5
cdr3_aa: CASSLVPEPTEAFF
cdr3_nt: TGTGCCAGCAGCTTGGTCCCAGAACCCACTGAAGCTTTCTTT

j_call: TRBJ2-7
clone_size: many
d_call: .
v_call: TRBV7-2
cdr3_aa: CASSLFRSYEQYF
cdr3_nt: TGTGCCAGCAGCTTATTCAGATCCTACGAGCAGTACTTC

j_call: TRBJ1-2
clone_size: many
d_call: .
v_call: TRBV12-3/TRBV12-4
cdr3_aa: CASSYRHNYGYTF
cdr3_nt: TGTGCCAGCAGTTATAGACACAACTATGGCTACACCTTC

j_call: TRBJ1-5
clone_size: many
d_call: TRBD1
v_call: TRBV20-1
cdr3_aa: CSAIPRQGISRQPQHF
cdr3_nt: TGCAGTGCTATCCCGAGACAGGGGATCTCTCGGCAGCCCCAGCATTTT

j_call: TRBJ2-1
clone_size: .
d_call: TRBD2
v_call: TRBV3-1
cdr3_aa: CASSQLAAYNEQFF
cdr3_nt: TGTGCCAGCAGCCAACTAGCGGCCTACAATGAGCAGTTCTTC

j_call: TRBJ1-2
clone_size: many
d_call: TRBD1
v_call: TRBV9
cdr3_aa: CASSVAGQGHYGYTF
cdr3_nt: TGTGCCAGCAGCGTAGCGGGACAGGGGCACTATGGCTACACCTTC

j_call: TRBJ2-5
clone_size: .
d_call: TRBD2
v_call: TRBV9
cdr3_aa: CASSVASGGKDTQYF
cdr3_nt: TGTGCCAGCAGCGTTGCTAGCGGGGGAAAAGATACCCAGTACTTC

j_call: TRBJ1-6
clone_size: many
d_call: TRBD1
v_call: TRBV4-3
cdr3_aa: CASSQVRTGNSPLHF
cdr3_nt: TGCGCCAGCAGCCAAGTGAGGACAGGGAATTCACCCCTCCACTTT

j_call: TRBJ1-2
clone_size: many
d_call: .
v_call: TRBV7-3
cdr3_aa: CASSLTRDDGYTF
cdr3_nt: TGTGCCAGCAGCTTAACGAGGGACGATGGCTACACCTTC

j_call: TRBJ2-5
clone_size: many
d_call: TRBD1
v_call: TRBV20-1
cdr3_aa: CSARAAGGQETQYF
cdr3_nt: TGCAGTGCTAGAGCGGCTGGGGGACAGGAGACCCAGTACTTC

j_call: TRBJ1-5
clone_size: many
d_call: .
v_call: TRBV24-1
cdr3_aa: CATHWVGSGNQPQHF
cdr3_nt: TGTGCCACCCACTGGGTGGGCAGTGGGAATCAGCCCCAGCATTTT

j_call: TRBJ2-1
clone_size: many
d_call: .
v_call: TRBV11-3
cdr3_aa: CARPESSYNEQFF
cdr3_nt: TGTGCCAGACCCGAGAGCTCCTACAATGAGCAGTTCTTC

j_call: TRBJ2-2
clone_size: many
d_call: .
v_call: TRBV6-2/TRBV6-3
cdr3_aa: CASSYPGELFF
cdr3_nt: TGTGCCAGCAGTTACCCCGGGGAGCTGTTTTTT

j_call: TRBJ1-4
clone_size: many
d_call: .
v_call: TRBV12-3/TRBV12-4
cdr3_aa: CASSAPRGSSEKLFF
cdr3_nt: TGTGCCAGCAGTGCCCCCAGGGGATCGAGTGAAAAACTGTTTTTT

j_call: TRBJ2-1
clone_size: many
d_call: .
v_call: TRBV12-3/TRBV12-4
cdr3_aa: CASRGIRYNEQFF
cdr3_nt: TGTGCCAGCAGGGGGATACGTTACAATGAGCAGTTCTTC